This passage covers 13 T cell receptor beta chains from one sample sequenced in a study of T cells in Graves' hyperthyroidism and ophthalmopathy. Amplified TCR beta CDR3 regions came from RNA transcripts. Carried out on the TCR CDR3, a first-round RT-PCR used the HTBI primer set. TCRdb reprocessed the multiplex PCR reads via MiXCR and lists one record per CDR3 protein. This sample yields 400,000 or so distinct CDR3 sequences, of which around 15% are seen a single time; around 28% belongs to the top ten. Sample: blood. These receptors all stem from a middle-aged man with Graves' ophthalmopathy.

This clonotype was counted once. This chain joins TRBV4-2 and TRBJ2-5; possibly TRBD2 for D (7 bases). The CDR3 runs to 17 residues. Deletions cut 4 bases from V and 2 bases from J, with 20 bases between. Germline V gene lookup returns CDR1 LGHNA and CDR2 YNFKEQ. The CDR3 bases are TGTGCCAGCAGCCGAGGGGGGGGAGAGGGGTCGCAAGAGACCCAGTACTTC. This translates into CASSRGGGEGSQETQYF.

This clonotype occurred many times. This chain joins TRBV20-1 and TRBJ1-2; D unresolved. CDR1 and CDR2 from the germline V gene are DFQATT and SNEGSKA (reference sequence). The CDR3 has 15 residues. Trimming pared 3 bases from V and 6 bases from J, leaving 20 bases between. The CDR3 DNA reads TGCAGTGCTAGCGTCCCCCCCGACGGTAGAAATGGCTACACCTTC. Amino acid sequence: CSASVPPDGRNGYTF.

This clonotype was counted ten times or more. The rearrangement links TRBV29-1 to TRBJ2-3, with D possibly being TRBD1 or TRBD2 (5 bases each). V lost 1 base and J 6 bases, leaving 17 bases between the germline ends. Germline V gene sequence: CDR1 SQVTM, CDR2 ANQGSEA. The CDR3 covers 15 residues. CDR3 region: CSVEVRELVEDTQYF. The CDR3 bases are TGCAGCGTTGAAGTCAGGGAACTAGTGGAGGATACGCAGTATTTT.

This clonotype appeared a few times. The V call is TRBV5-1, the J call TRBJ2-5; 7 bases line up with TRBD1. This CDR3 comprises 14 residues. CDR1 is SGHRS and CDR2 is YFSETQ in the germline V gene. V trimming: 8 bases; J trimming: 1 base; junction bases outside the gene matches: 8. The CDR3 sequence: CASRDRVGQETQYF. Here the CDR3 DNA reads TGCGCCAGTCGGGACAGAGTAGGCCAAGAGACCCAGTACTTC.

This clonotype was found many times. The rearrangement uses TRBV30 and TRBJ2-7; D uncertain. V dropped 3 bases and J dropped 7 bases, with 10 bases sitting between them. Germline V gene lookup returns CDR1 GTSNPN and CDR2 SVGIG (reference sequence). The CDR3 extends over 11 amino acids. The DNA for the CDR3 is TGTGCCTGGAGCCGGCTTCAAGAGCAGTACTTC. It is translated as CAWSRLQEQYF.

This clonotype has at least ten counts. CDR3 residues: CASSLGDSSNQPQHF. The CDR3 DNA reads as TGTGCCAGCAGCTTGGGCGACAGTAGCAATCAGCCCCAGCATTTT. The chain recombines TRBV7-9 with TRBJ1-5; maybe TRBD1 (5 bases). CDR1 is SEHNR, CDR2 FQNEAQ, per germline (reference sequence). The V and J ends lost 3 bases and 0 bases respectively, with 9 bases between them. This CDR3 contains 15 residues.

This clonotype was observed many times. This rearrangement joins TRBV6-1 to TRBJ2-5; 9 bases fit TRBD1. V trimming: 6 bases; J trimming: 2 bases; junction bases outside the gene matches: 10. Germline V CDR1 and CDR2: MNHNS, SASEGT. This CDR3 is built from 16 residues. Written as DNA, the CDR3 is TGTGCCAGCAGGATAATCCCGGGACAGGGACAAGAGACCCAGTACTTC. This sequence encodes CASRIIPGQGQETQYF.

The chain uses TRBV6-5 and TRBJ1-1; TRBD1 matches at 9 bases. V lost 3 bases and J lost 4; bases outside the gene matches: 6. Per the germline V gene, CDR1 is MNHEY and CDR2 is SVGAGI. This CDR3 is 15 amino acids long. Here the CDR3 reads CASSYTGTGITEAFF. The CDR3 nucleotides read TGTGCCAGCAGTTATACTGGGACAGGGATCACTGAAGCTTTCTTT.

This clonotype occurred many times. The chain links TRBV7-9 to TRBJ2-7; 9 nucleotides agree with TRBD1. Germline CDR1 reads SEHNR; CDR2 reads FQNEAQ (reference sequence). The CDR3 runs to 14 residues. V was clipped by 5 bases and J by 6 bases; unmatched bases: 8. Written as DNA, the CDR3 is TGTGCCAGCAGCCCAACAGGGGGCGGATCCGAGCAGTACTTC. This encodes CASSPTGGGSEQYF.

The chain couples TRBV28 to TRBJ2-3; 9 bases align to TRBD2. Per the germline V gene, CDR1 is MDHEN and CDR2 is SYDVKM. The CDR3 extends over 15 amino acids. The J segment lost 2 bases and the V segment lost 11 bases, leaving 11 bases of the junction unmatched. The CDR3 is CAATGLAGPTDTQYF. The CDR3 DNA follows: TGTGCCGCCACAGGGCTAGCGGGGCCCACAGATACGCAGTATTTT.

This clonotype was seen at least ten times. The chain has TRBV7-9 and TRBJ2-1, with 9 nucleotides matching TRBD2. With V trimmed by 2 bases and J by 7 bases, 6 bases remained unmatched. The CDR3 loop spans 15 amino acids. CDR1 is SEHNR and CDR2 is FQNEAQ in the germline V gene (reference sequence). CDR3 protein: CASSLSGGRVNEQFF. In DNA, the CDR3 is TGTGCCAGCAGCTTAAGCGGCGGGAGGGTAAATGAGCAGTTCTTC.

This clonotype came up many times. CDR3 in amino acids: CASSLDQGLFNEQFF. The CDR3 DNA follows: TGTGCCAGCAGCTTAGATCAGGGGTTATTCAATGAGCAGTTCTTC. The chain recombines TRBV11-2 with TRBJ2-1; maybe TRBD1 (6 bases). Deletions cut 0 bases from V and 6 bases from J, with 12 bases between. This CDR3 is built from 15 residues. Germline assignment: CDR1 SGHAT and CDR2 FQNNGV.

V usage is TRBV3-1 and J usage is TRBJ2-4; 8 bases line up with TRBD2. Trimming took 2 bases from V and 4 from J; bases not matched to a gene: 19. This CDR3 has 20 residues. CDR1 and CDR2 from the germline V gene are LGHDT and YNNKEL (reference sequence). CDR3 sequence (DNA): TGTGCCAGCAGCCAAAGCTTTGTTGGATTAGCGGGACACAGTAAAAACATTCAGTACTTC. This codes for CASSQSFVGLAGHSKNIQYF.